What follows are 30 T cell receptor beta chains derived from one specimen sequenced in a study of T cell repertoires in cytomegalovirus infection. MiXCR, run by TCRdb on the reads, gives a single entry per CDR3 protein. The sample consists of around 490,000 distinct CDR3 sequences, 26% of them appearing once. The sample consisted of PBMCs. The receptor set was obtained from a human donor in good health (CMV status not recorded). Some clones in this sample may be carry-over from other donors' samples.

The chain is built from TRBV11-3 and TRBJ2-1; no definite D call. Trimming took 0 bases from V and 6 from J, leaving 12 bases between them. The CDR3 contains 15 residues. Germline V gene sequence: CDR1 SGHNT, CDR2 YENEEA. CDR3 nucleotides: TGTGCCAGCAGCTTAGATCTCCTAGTCCCCAATGAGCAGTTCTTC. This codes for CASSLDLLVPNEQFF. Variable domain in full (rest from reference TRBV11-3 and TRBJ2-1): EAGVVQSPRYKIIEKKQPVAFWCNPISGHNTLYWYLQNLGQGPELLIRYENEEAVDDSQLPKDRFSAERLKGVDSTLKIQPAELGDSAVYLCASSLDLLVPNEQFFGPGTRLTVL.

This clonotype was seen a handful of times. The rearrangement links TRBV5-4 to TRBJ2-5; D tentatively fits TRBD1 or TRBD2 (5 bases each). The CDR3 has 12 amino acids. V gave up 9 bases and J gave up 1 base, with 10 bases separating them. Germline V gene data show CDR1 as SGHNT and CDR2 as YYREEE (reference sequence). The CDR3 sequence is CATGDGQETQYF. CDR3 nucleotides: TGTGCCACTGGGGACGGCCAAGAGACCCAGTACTTC.

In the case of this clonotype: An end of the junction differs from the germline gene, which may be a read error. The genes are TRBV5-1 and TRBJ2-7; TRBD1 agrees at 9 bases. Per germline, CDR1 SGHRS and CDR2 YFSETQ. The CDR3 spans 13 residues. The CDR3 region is CASSTGGSHEQYF. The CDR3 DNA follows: TGCGCCAGCAGTACAGGGGGCTCCCACGAGCAGTACTTC.

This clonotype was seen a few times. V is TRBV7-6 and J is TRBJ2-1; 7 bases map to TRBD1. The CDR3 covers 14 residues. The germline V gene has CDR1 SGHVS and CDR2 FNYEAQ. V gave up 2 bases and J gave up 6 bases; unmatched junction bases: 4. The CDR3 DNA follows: TGTGCCAGCAGCTTAACCCCAGGGGGCAATGAGCAGTTCTTC. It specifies CASSLTPGGNEQFF.

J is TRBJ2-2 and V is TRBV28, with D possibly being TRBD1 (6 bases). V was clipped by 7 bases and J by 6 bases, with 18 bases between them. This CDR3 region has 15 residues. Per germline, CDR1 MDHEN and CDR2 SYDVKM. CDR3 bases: TGTGCCAGCACCCAGATGCACAGGGTAGCCGGGGAGCTGTTTTTT. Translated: CASTQMHRVAGELFF.

CDR3 DNA: TGTGCTAGTGTAGCGTTCTATGGGTCAGAAGCTTTCTTT. This codes for CASVAFYGSEAFF. This rearrangement joins TRBV12-5 to TRBJ1-1; D ambiguous. Trimming took 7 bases from V and 8 from J, leaving 17 bases between them. The germline CDR1 and CDR2 sequences are LGHNT and FRNRAP. The CDR3 runs to 13 residues.

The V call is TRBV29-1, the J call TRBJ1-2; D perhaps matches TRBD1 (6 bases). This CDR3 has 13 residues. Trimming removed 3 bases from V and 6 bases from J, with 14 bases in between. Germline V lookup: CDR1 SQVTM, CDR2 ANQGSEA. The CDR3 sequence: CSVDRGQYNGYTF. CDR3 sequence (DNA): TGCAGCGTTGACAGGGGCCAATATAATGGCTACACCTTC. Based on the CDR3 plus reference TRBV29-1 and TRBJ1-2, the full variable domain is SAVISQKPSRDICQRGTSLTIQCQVDSQVTMMFWYRQQPGQSLTLIATANQGSEATYESGFVIDKFPISRPNLTFSTLTVSNMSPEDSSIYLCSVDRGQYNGYTFGSGTRLTVV.

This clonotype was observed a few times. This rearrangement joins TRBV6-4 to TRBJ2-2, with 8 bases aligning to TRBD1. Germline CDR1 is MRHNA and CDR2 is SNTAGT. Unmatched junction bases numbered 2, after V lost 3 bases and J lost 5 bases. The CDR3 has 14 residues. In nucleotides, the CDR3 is TGTGCCAGCAGTGAGACAGGGGAAACCGGGGAGCTGTTTTTT. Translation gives CASSETGETGELFF.

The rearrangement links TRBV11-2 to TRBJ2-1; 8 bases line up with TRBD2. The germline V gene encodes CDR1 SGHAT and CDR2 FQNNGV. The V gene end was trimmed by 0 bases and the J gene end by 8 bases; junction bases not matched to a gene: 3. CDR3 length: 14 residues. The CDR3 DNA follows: TGTGCCAGCAGCTTAGATTACGGGGGGGATGAGCAGTTCTTC. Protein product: CASSLDYGGDEQFF. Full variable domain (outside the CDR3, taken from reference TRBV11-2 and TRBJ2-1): EAGVAQSPRYKIIEKRQSVAFWCNPISGHATLYWYQQILGQGPKLLIQFQNNGVVDDSQLPKDRFSAERLKGVDSTLKIQPAKLEDSAVYLCASSLDYGGDEQFFGPGTRLTVL.

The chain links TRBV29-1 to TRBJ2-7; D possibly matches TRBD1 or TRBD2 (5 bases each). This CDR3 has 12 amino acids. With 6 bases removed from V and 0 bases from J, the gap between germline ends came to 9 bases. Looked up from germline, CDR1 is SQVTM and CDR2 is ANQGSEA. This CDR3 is CSVGESSYEQYF. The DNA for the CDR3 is TGCAGCGTGGGGGAGAGCTCCTACGAGCAGTACTTC.

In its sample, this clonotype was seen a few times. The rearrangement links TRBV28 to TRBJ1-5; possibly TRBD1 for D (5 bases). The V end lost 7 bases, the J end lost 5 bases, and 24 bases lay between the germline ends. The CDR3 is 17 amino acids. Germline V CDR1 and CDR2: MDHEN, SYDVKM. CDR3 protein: CASNLYHGAGVDQPQHF. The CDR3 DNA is TGTGCCAGCAATCTATACCATGGAGCGGGGGTGGATCAGCCCCAGCATTTT.

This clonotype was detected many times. CDR3 nucleotides: TGTGCCAGCAGATACGATACAGATACGCAGTATTTT. Translated: CASRYDTDTQYF. This chain joins TRBV12-3 or TRBV12-4 and TRBJ2-3; D is ambiguous. Deletions cut 6 bases from V and 3 bases from J, with 7 bases between. This CDR3 comprises 12 residues.

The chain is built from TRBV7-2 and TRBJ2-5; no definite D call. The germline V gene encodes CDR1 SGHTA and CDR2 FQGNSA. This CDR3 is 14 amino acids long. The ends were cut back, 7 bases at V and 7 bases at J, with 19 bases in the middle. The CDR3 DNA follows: TGTGCCAGCACCAGAAAATACCCCTATGGGACCCAGTACTTC. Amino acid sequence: CASTRKYPYGTQYF. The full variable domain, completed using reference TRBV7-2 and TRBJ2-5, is GAGVSQSPSNKVTEKGKDVELRCDPISGHTALYWYRQSLGQGLEFLIYFQGNSAPDKSGLPSDRFSAERTGGSVSTLTIQRTQQEDSAVYLCASTRKYPYGTQYFGPGTRLLVL.

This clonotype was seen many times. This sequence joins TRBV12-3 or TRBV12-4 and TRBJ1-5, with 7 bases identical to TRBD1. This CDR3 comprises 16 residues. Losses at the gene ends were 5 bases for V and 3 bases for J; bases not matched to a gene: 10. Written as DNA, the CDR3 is TGTGCCAGCAGTCGCCCCGGGACAGTTCCCAATCAGCCCCAGCATTTT. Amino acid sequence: CASSRPGTVPNQPQHF.

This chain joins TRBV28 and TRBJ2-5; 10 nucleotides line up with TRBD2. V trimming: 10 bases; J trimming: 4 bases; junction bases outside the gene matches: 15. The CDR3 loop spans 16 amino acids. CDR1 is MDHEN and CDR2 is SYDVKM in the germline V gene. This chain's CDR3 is CATSTSGVAGGETQYF. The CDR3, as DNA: TGTGCCACATCGACGTCGGGAGTAGCGGGGGGAGAGACCCAGTACTTC.

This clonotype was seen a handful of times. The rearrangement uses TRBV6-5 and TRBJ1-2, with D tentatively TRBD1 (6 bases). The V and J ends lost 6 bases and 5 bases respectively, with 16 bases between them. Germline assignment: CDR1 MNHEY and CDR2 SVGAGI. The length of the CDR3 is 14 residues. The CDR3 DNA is TGTGCCAGCAGCCTACGGGACATAGCTTATGGCTACACCTTC. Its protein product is CASSLRDIAYGYTF.

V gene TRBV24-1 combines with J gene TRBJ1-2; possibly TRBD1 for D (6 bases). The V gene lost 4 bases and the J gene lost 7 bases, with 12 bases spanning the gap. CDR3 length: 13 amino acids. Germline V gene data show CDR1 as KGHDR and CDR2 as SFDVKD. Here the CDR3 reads CATSDQNRVGYTF. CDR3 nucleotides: TGTGCCACCAGTGACCAGAACAGGGTTGGCTACACCTTC.

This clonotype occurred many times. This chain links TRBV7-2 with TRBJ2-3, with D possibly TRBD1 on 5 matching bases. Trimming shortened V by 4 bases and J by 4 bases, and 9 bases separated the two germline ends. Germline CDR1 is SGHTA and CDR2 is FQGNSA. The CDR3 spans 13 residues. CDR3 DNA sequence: TGTGCCAGCAGCTCAGGGTCCGCAGATACGCAGTATTTT. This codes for CASSSGSADTQYF. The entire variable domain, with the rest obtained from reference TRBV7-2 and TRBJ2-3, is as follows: GAGVSQSPSNKVTEKGKDVELRCDPISGHTALYWYRQSLGQGLEFLIYFQGNSAPDKSGLPSDRFSAERTGGSVSTLTIQRTQQEDSAVYLCASSSGSADTQYFGPGTRLTVL.

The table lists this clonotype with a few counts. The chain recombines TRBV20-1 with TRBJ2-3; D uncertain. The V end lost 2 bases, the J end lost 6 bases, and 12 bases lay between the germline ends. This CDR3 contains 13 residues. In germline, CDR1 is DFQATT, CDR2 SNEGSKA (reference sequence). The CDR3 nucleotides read TGCAGTGCTAGACCCCCTGGGCCCGATACGCAGTATTTT. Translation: CSARPPGPDTQYF.

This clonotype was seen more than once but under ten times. Here the CDR3 reads CASSPWTDIPKNEQFF. CDR3 coding DNA: TGTGCCAGCAGCCCGTGGACAGACATCCCGAAGAATGAGCAGTTCTTC. The chain carries TRBV7-4 and TRBJ2-1; D might be TRBD1 (6 bases). V dropped 5 bases and J dropped 7 bases, with 21 bases sitting between them. The CDR3 runs to 16 residues. Germline V gene lookup returns CDR1 SGHVT and CDR2 SQSDAQ.

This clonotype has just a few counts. The CDR3 bases are TGTGCCAGCAGCTTAAGTCCCAAGCTCGGCTCCTACGAGCAGTACTTC. Protein sequence: CASSLSPKLGSYEQYF. The chain combines TRBV7-2 with TRBJ2-7; no clear D gene. Germline assignment: CDR1 SGHTA and CDR2 FQGNSA. The CDR3 has 16 residues. The V end was cut by 2 bases, the J end by 0 bases, with 14 bases between.

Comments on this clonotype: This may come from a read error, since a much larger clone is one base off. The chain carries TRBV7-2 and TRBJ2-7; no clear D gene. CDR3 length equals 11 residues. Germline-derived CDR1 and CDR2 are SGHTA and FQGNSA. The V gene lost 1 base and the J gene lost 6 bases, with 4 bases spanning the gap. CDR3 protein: CASSLVVEQYF. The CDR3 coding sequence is TGTGCCAGCAGCTTAGTGGTCGAGCAGTACTTC.

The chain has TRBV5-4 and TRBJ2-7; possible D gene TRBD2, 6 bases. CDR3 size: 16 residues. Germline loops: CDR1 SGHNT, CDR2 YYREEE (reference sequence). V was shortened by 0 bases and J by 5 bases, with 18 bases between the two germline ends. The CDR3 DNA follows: TGTGCCAGCAGCTTGGTCGGACTACCAAGGGTGGACGAGCAGTACGTC. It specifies CASSLVGLPRVDEQYV.

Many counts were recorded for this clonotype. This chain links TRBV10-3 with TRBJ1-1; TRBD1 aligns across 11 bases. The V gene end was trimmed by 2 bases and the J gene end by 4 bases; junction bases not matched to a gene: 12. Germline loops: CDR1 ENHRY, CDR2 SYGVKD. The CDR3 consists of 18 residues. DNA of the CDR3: TGTGCCATCAGTGAGGGAGCAGGACAGGGGGCAAGGGGCACTGAAGCTTTCTTT. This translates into CAISEGAGQGARGTEAFF.

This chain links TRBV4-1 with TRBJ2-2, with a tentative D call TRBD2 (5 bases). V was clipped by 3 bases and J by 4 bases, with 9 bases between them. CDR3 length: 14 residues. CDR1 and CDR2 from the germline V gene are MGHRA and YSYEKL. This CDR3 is CASSQPGGTGELFF. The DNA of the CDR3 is TGCGCCAGCAGCCAGCCAGGAGGCACCGGGGAGCTGTTTTTT.

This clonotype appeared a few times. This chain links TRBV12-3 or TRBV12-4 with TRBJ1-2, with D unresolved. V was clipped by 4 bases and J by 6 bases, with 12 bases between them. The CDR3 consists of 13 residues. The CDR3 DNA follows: TGTGCCAGCAGTTATGGGGATGTGCATGGCTACACCTTC. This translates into CASSYGDVHGYTF.

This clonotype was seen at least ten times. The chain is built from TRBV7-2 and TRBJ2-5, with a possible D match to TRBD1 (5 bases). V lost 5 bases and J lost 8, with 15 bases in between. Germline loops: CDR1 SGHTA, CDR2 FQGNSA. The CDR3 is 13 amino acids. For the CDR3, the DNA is TGTGCCAGCAGCCTCGACAGACGAGGTACCCAGTACTTC. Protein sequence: CASSLDRRGTQYF.

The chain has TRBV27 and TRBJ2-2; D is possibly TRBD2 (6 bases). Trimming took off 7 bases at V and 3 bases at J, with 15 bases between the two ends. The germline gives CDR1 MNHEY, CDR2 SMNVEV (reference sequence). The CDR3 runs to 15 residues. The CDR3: CASTRRAGYTGELFF. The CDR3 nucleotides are TGTGCCAGCACCCGTCGGGCGGGATACACCGGGGAGCTGTTTTTT.

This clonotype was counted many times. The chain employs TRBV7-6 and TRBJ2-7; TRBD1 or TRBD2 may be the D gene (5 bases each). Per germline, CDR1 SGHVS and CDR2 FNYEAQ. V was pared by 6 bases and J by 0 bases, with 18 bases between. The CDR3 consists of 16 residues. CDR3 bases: TGTGCCAGCAGTAGAGGGGAGCGGACGAGCTCCTACGAGCAGTACTTC. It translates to CASSRGERTSSYEQYF.

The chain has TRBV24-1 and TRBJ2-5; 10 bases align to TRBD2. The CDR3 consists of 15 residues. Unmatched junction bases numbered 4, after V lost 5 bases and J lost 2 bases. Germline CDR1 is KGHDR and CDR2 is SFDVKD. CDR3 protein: CATSVTSGFQETQYF. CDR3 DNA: TGTGCCACCAGTGTGACTAGCGGGTTTCAAGAGACCCAGTACTTC.